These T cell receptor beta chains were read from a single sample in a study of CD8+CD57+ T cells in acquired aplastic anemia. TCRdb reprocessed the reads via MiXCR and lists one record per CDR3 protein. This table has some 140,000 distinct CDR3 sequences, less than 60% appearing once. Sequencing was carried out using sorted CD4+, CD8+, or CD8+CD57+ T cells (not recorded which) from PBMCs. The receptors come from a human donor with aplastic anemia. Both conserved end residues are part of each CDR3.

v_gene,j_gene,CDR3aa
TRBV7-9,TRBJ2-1,CASSLNPSYEQFF
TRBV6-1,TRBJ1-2,CASSVGTFLNYGYTF
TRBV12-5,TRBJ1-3,CASGRGNTIYF
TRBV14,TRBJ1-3,CASSQVPFPGPQDGDSGNTIYF
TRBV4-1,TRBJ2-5,CASSQQGARETQYF
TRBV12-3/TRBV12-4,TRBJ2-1,CASETSGIYNEQFF
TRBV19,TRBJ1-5,CATTNSGQSNQPQHF
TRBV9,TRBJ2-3,CASSVGNGGATDTQYF
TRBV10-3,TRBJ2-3,CAISDPTVSTDTQYF
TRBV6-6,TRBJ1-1,CASSYPGLPEAFF
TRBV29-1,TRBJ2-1,CSVDCGEEQFF
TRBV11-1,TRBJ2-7,CASSFDRTGAYEQYF
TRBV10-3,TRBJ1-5,CASGQGLMGQPQHF
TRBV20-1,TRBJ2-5,CSARGSFWLAGEGTQYF
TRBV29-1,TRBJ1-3,CSVPWGNTIYF
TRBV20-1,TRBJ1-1,CSAKRSYAEAFF
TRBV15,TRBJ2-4,CATSRSTERGNIQYF
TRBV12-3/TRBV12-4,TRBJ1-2,CASSPPGGASYGYTF
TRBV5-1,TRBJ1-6,CASSLHGSNSPLHF
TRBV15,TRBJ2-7,CATSRDAADYEQYF
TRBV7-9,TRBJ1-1,CASSSSGVKAFF
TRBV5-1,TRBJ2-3,CASSRGGQTDTQYF
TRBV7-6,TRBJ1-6,CASSYVANSPLHF
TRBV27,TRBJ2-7,CATQIGGGPYEQYF
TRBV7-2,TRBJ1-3,CASSLALEFLEAAASGNTIYF
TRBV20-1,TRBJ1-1,CSARDGKRVNTEAFF
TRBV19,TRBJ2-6,CASSMGGAYVLTF
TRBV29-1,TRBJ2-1,CSVRGTPGEEYNEQFF
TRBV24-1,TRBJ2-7,CATSDASSRGEQYF